These 21 T cell receptor beta chains originate from one sample sequenced in a study of CD8+ T cells in alopecia areata. Sequencing relied on a cDNA template that was reverse transcribed from extracted RNA. Clones were sequenced by immunoSEQ multiplex PCR, and TCRdb holds only the in-frame ones, with some missing. This sample carries approximately 280,000 clones, none of them present only once. Cells that came from pooled cutaneous lymph nodes were sorted using CD4, CD8alpha, NKG2D, NKG2ACE and other markers. What was sequenced was CD4+ T cells sorted from a lymph node. All receptors derive from a C3H/HeJ mouse with alopecia areata. This strain has MHC haplotype H2-k.

Note on this clone: The listed genes are named as in mouse. From the germline J gene comes the end of the CDR3, since the read stops 4 residues before it. This same CDR3 is encoded by further DNA sequences in the sample. The V and J genes are TRBV19 and TRBJ2-1; 7 bases fit TRBD2. V dropped 1 base and J dropped 4; count of bases not matched to a gene: 2. CDR3 size: 14 residues. Germline lookup yields CDR1 FNHDT and CDR2 SITEND (reference sequence). Partial CDR3 DNA: TGTGCCAGCAGTATAACTGGGGATTATGCT. This encodes CASSITGDYA. The whole CDR3 protein is CASSITGDYAEQFF.

Note on this clone: These gene names are mouse names. The observed sequence ends 3 residues before the CDR3 terminus, with the missing tail filled in from the germline J gene. This sequence joins TRBV19 and TRBJ1-6, with TRBD1 identical over 7 bases. TRBJ1-6 is sorted into the ORF group, with uncertain function. The germline CDR1 and CDR2 sequences are FNHDT and SITEND (reference sequence). This CDR3 is built from 13 residues. V dropped 6 bases and J dropped 6; count of bases not matched to a gene: 3. The DNA read from the CDR3 is TGTGCCAGCACCCGGGACAGTAATTCGCCC. Protein: CASTRDSNSP. The entire CDR3 protein reads CASTRDSNSPLYF.

As for this clone: Gene labels here are mouse ones. The read halts 4 residues ahead of the CDR3 end, with the missing end drawn from the germline J gene. This chain links TRBV31 with TRBJ2-1, with TRBD2 identical over 7 bases. Germline-derived CDR1 and CDR2 are GKSSPN and SITVG. This CDR3 has 13 amino acids. Losses at the gene ends were 0 bases for V and 6 bases for J; bases not matched to a gene: 2. The CDR3 sequence: CAWSLVGGAEQFF. CDR3 DNA, as far as it was read: TGTGCCTGGAGTCTAGTGGGGGGTGCT.

This clone was observed a handful of times. Gene names refer to mouse genes. The CDR3 extends 4 residues past the end of the read, so its final part is completed from the germline J gene. This chain uses TRBV13-1 with TRBJ1-1, with 8 bases fitting TRBD1. The CDR3 is 16 residues long. CDR1 is NSHNY and CDR2 is SYGAGN in the germline V gene. After removal of 3 bases from V and 1 base from J, the junction contained 8 bases not matched to a gene. The CDR3: CASSGPGGGLNTEVFF. The sequenced part of the CDR3 DNA is TGTGCCAGCAGTGGTCCAGGGGGCGGATTAAACACA.

To note about this clone: Mouse germline and gene names are used. The read ends 4 residues shy of where the CDR3 ends; the end is completed using the germline J gene. V gene TRBV5 combines with J gene TRBJ2-3, with 10 positions matching TRBD2. Germline V gives CDR1 LGHNA, CDR2 YNLKQL (reference sequence). The CDR3 runs 16 residues. V lost 0 bases, J lost 3 bases, and 3 bases stayed unmatched. CDR3 DNA, as far as it was read: TGTGCCAGCAGCCAAGATCTGACTGGGGGGGCAGAA. Its translation is CASSQDLTGGAE. The whole CDR3 sequence is CASSQDLTGGAETLYF.

Details on this clone: The gene names given are mouse names. The CDR3 sequence: CASRQPNSYNSPLYF. The sequenced part of the CDR3 DNA is TGTGCCAGCAGACAGCCGAATTCCTATAATTCGCCC. The chain has TRBV19 and TRBJ1-6; D gene unclear. Read coverage stops 3 residues before the CDR3 terminus; the germline J gene supplies the remainder. TRBJ1-6 is identified as an open reading frame with a role that is uncertain. Trimming cost V 5 bases and J 0 bases, with 9 bases left between them. The CDR3 loop spans 15 amino acids. Germline CDR1 FNHDT, CDR2 SITEND (reference sequence).

Concerning this clone: The listed genes are named as in mouse. The CDR3 end is not reached by the read, which stops 4 residues before it; the germline J gene fills it in. In the same sample, other DNA sequences code for this CDR3. The chain combines TRBV19 with TRBJ2-5; 7 bases match TRBD1. The CDR3 sequence is 13 residues long. Per germline, CDR1 FNHDT and CDR2 SITEND (reference sequence). V gave up 5 bases and J gave up 3 bases; unmatched junction bases: 3. CDR3 DNA (partial): TGTGCCAGCAGACGGGACAGACAAGAC. It yields the protein CASRRDRQD. The CDR3, in full, reads CASRRDRQDTQYF.

Remarks on this clone: Genes and germline are mouse. The read ends 4 residues shy of where the CDR3 ends; the end is completed using the germline J gene. The chain recombines TRBV13-3 with TRBJ2-5; 12 positions match TRBD1. The CDR3 has 17 residues. The junction had 8 bases not matched to a gene; V was cut back by 4 bases and J by 2 bases. CDR1 and CDR2 from the germline V gene are NNHDY and SYVADS. The CDR3 bases that were read are TGTGCCAGCAGTCGTCCCGGGACAGGGGGCCTCCAAGAC. This codes for CASSRPGTGGLQD. The whole CDR3 sequence reads CASSRPGTGGLQDTQYF.

Points on this clone: Gene names are mouse gene names. The observed sequence ends 3 residues before the CDR3 terminus, with the missing tail filled in from the germline J gene. The J gene is TRBJ1-6, the V gene TRBV31; TRBD1 is a possible D gene (5 bases). Being an ORF, TRBJ1-6 has a function that is uncertain. Germline V gene sequence: CDR1 GKSSPN, CDR2 SITVG. V lost 1 base, J lost 1 base, and 8 bases lay in between. The CDR3 has 15 amino acids. The sequenced CDR3 bases are TGTGCCTGGAGTCAGGGGCTATCCTATAATTCGCCC. It codes for CAWSQGLSYNSP. From start to end, the CDR3 is CAWSQGLSYNSPLYF.

To note about this clone: Gene names are the mouse ones. The read halts 4 residues ahead of the CDR3 end, with the missing end drawn from the germline J gene. The genes are TRBV19 and TRBJ2-2; 12 bases are a match to TRBD2. Germline-derived CDR1 and CDR2 are FNHDT and SITEND (reference sequence). With V trimmed by 6 bases and J by 1 base, 4 bases remained unmatched. The CDR3 is made up of 16 amino acids. This CDR3 reads CASKTGGARNTGQLYF. CDR3 DNA, as far as it was read: TGTGCCAGCAAGACTGGGGGGGCGCGAAACACCGGG.

This clone turned up a few times. Gene names and germline refer to mouse. The read halts 4 residues ahead of the CDR3 end, with the missing end drawn from the germline J gene. The rearrangement uses TRBV13-1 and TRBJ2-1, with 8 bases lining up with TRBD1. The CDR3 runs 15 residues. The V segment lost 5 bases and the J segment 1 base; nucleotides outside the gene matches: 5. CDR1 is NSHNY and CDR2 is SYGAGN in the germline V gene. CDR3 in amino acids: CASSIGQGNYAEQFF. The DNA read from the CDR3 is TGTGCCAGCAGCATAGGACAGGGAAACTATGCT.

Comments on this clone: Germline and genes here are mouse. Sequencing ends 4 residues short of the CDR3 end; the germline J gene provides the rest. The rearrangement uses TRBV1 and TRBJ2-1; 8 bases line up with TRBD2. From germline, CDR1 is NSQYPW and CDR2 LRSPGD (reference sequence). The CDR3 length is 15 residues. The junction had 7 bases not matched to a gene; V was cut back by 8 bases and J by 1 base. The sequenced CDR3 bases are TGCACCTGCCACGGCCTGGGGGGAAACTATGCT. The encoded protein is CTCHGLGGNYA. The CDR3, in full, reads CTCHGLGGNYAEQFF. Drawing the rest from reference TRBV1 and TRBJ2-1, the complete variable domain is VTLLEQNPRWRLVPRGQAVNLRCILKNSQYPWMSWYQQDLQKQLQWLFTLRSPGDKEVKSLPGADYLATRVTDTELRLQVANMSQGRTLYCTCHGLGGNYAEQFFGPGTRLTVL.

This clone was seen a few times. Germline and genes here are mouse. The sequenced part of the CDR3 DNA is TGTGCCAGCAGTATCAGGGGACAGATAAACACCGGG. It specifies CASSIRGQINTG. The CDR3 reads in full as CASSIRGQINTGQLYF. The chain employs TRBV19 and TRBJ2-2; TRBD1 matches at 7 bases. The CDR3 end is not reached by the read, which stops 4 residues before it; the germline J gene fills it in. J was trimmed by 1 base and V by 2 bases; bases with no gene match: 5. The CDR3 covers 16 residues. Germline assignment: CDR1 FNHDT and CDR2 SITEND (reference sequence).

In regard to this clone: A much bigger clone sits one base away, suggesting this may be a read error. Genes and germline are mouse. The CDR3 end lies 4 residues beyond the end of the read and is filled in from the germline J gene. This sample includes further DNA sequences coding for the same CDR3. This sequence joins TRBV13-1 and TRBJ1-2, with 7 bases identical to TRBD1. CDR3 length equals 14 residues. CDR1 NSHNY and CDR2 SYGAGN come from the germline V gene. V shed 4 bases and J 0 bases; nucleotides not matched to a gene: 3. The covered CDR3 bases are TGTGCCAGCAGTCCTGGGACAGCAAACTCC. Encoded protein: CASSPGTANS. The full CDR3 is CASSPGTANSDYTF.

This clone has more than one count but fewer than ten. Mouse gene names and germline throughout. Coverage ceases 4 residues before the CDR3 finishes, and the germline J gene fills in the end. Within the sample, other DNA sequences also encode this same CDR3. The V call is TRBV5, the J call TRBJ2-5; D may match TRBD1 or TRBD2 (6 bases each). CDR1 is LGHNA, CDR2 YNLKQL, per germline (reference sequence). The CDR3 extends over 14 amino acids. V was cut by 3 bases and J by 3 bases, with 10 bases left in between. The CDR3 bases that were read are TGTGCCAGCAGCCAGGGGGGACAACAAGAC. This gives the protein CASSQGGQQD. The CDR3 reads in full as CASSQGGQQDTQYF.

This clone was found many times. The germline and genes are mouse ones. The read stops 4 residues short of the end of the CDR3; the missing end is completed from the germline J gene. The chain joins TRBV3 to TRBJ2-5; D uncertain. The V end was cut by 2 bases, the J end by 1 base, with 10 bases between. Germline V lookup: CDR1 SNHLY, CDR2 FYNGKV (reference sequence). The CDR3 extends over 15 amino acids. CDR3 bases read: TGTGCCAGCAGCTTAAGGCTGGAAGACCAAGAC. This sequence encodes CASSLRLEDQD. The complete CDR3 protein is CASSLRLEDQDTQYF.

Concerning this clone itself: All gene names here are mouse names. Coverage ceases 4 residues before the CDR3 finishes, and the germline J gene fills in the end. V is TRBV5 and J is TRBJ2-7, with D hard to call. CDR1 is LGHNA, CDR2 YNLKQL, per germline (reference sequence). This CDR3 is 13 amino acids long. CDR3 amino acids: CASSQESAYEQYF. The sequenced part of the CDR3 DNA is TGTGCCAGCAGCCAAGAGTCAGCATAT.

Details on this clone: Genes here carry mouse names. The CDR3 bases that were read are TGTGCCAGCAGTGATAGTATCAGGGGAAGCTCC. It encodes CASSDSIRGSS. The whole CDR3 region reads CASSDSIRGSSDYTF. The rearrangement links TRBV13-1 to TRBJ1-2; D possibly corresponds to TRBD1 (6 bases). The read stops 4 residues short of the end of the CDR3; the missing end is completed from the germline J gene. Per the germline V gene, CDR1 is NSHNY and CDR2 is SYGAGN. This CDR3 is 15 amino acids long. V was shortened by 1 base and J by 4 bases, with 14 bases between the two germline ends.

In this sample, this clone turned up many times. Gene names are mouse gene names. The read comes to an end 4 residues before the CDR3 does, leaving the germline J gene to fill in the end. The sample contains more than one DNA sequence encoding this CDR3. The rearrangement links TRBV5 to TRBJ1-1; 7 bases match TRBD1. Germline CDR1 is LGHNA and CDR2 is YNLKQL (reference sequence). Losses at the gene ends were 4 bases for V and 0 bases for J; bases not matched to a gene: 2. The CDR3 has 14 residues. The sequenced part of the CDR3 DNA is TGTGCCAGCAGCCCCGGGACAGCAAACACA. Translation gives CASSPGTANT. The whole CDR3 sequence reads CASSPGTANTEVFF.

This clone was detected a few times. These gene names are mouse names. The CDR3 extends 4 residues past the end of the read, so its final part is completed from the germline J gene. Additional DNA sequences in this sample encode the identical CDR3. This sequence joins TRBV13-2 and TRBJ2-1, with a tentative D call TRBD2 (6 bases). V shed 0 bases and J shed 5 bases, with 6 bases lying between them. The CDR3 is made up of 13 amino acids. The germline V gene encodes CDR1 NNHNN and CDR2 SYGAGS (reference sequence). The sequenced CDR3 bases are TGTGCCAGCGGTGATGGGGGGGATGCT. Translation: CASGDGGDA. The entire CDR3 reads CASGDGGDAEQFF.

With regard to this clone: All gene names here are mouse names. The CDR3 extends 4 residues past the end of the read, so its final part is completed from the germline J gene. The chain has TRBV19 and TRBJ2-7, with TRBD2 identical over 10 bases. The V and J ends lost 2 bases and 3 bases, in that order; junction bases with no gene match: 2. CDR1 and CDR2 from the germline V gene are FNHDT and SITEND (reference sequence). The CDR3 contains 14 residues. The sequenced CDR3 bases are TGTGCCAGCAGTATGGGGACTGGGGACTAT. It codes for CASSMGTGDY. The whole CDR3 protein reads CASSMGTGDYEQYF.